The sequence of this TCR beta chain was determined in a study of graft-versus-host responses after intestinal transplantation. Sequencing used immunoSEQ multiplex PCR; TCRdb keeps in-frame clones, though not all of them. Among around 26,000 clones listed, approximately 78% were seen once. In germline, CDR1 is SGHNT, CDR2 YYREEE (reference sequence). The germline V and J ends were trimmed by 0 bases and 5 bases, with 9 bases remaining between them. This CDR3 comprises 13 residues. Whole-study findings and limits: Recipient marrow held GvH clones, some first seen in ileum or blood.

A remark on this clone: Its target is unknown.

The sequenced sample was unstimulated CD8+ T cells sorted from spleen or lymph node cells, obtained before transplant. The TCR originated in a human donor who was the organ donor for an intestinal transplant. V gene TRBV5-4 combines with J gene TRBJ2-7; TRBD1 is a possible D gene (5 bases). This CDR3 is CASSLGSGNEQYF. CDR3 nucleotides: TGTGCCAGCAGCTTGGGGTCAGGGAACGAGCAGTACTTC.